This T cell receptor beta chain was sequenced in a study of graft-versus-host responses after intestinal transplantation. Overall study context: As for transplant type, recipients had multivisceral, liver-intestinal, or isolated intestinal grafts.

Data came from immunoSEQ multiplex PCR; TCRdb stores just in-frame clones and leaves some out. Found here are roughly 93,000 clones, around 93% of them singletons; the top ten hold over 0.45%. Trimming shortened V by 4 bases and J by 3 bases, and 16 bases separated the two germline ends. The CDR3 runs to 15 residues. A note on this clone: Its matching antigen is unknown.

This specimen was unstimulated CD8+ T cells sorted from spleen or lymph node cells, taken before intestinal transplant. This clonotype was obtained from a human donor who received an intestinal transplant. The chain recombines TRBV5-3 with TRBJ2-5; no clear D. TRBV5-3 is an ORF, with its function uncertain. CDR3 sequence reads: CARSLIRHPKETQYF. In DNA form, the CDR3 reads TGTGCCAGAAGCCTGATCCGTCACCCTAAAGAGACCCAGTACTTC.